This T cell receptor beta chain was sequenced during a study of T cells after yellow fever vaccination. Whole-study findings and limits: Primary-vaccination clones mostly resurfaced post-booster (more than 95% CD4, 85% to 90% CD8). Though it reached lower strength, the secondary response hit its peak faster, day 5 versus 15.

The CDR3 is made up of 14 amino acids. J was trimmed by 4 bases and V by 5 bases; bases with no gene match: 6. Germline lookup yields CDR1 SSHAT and CDR2 FNYEAQ (reference sequence). In this sample, this clonotype turned up a few times. Its antigen is still unknown. Researchers made TCR cDNA using 5'RACE template switching, and this step added a universal primer site and UMIs. Each CDR3 protein is one row after TCRdb ran MiXCR on the 5' RACE reads. The sample comprises 300,000 to 400,000 distinct CDR3 sequences, 9.5% to 15% of which are singletons, and roughly 3% rests with the top ten. The gene calls are TRBV7-7 and TRBJ1-2; 8 bases are a match to TRBD1. This sequence was found in a man between 18 and 35 years old who received the YFV17D yellow fever vaccine. This material consisted of CD4+ T cells sorted from PBMCs, taken 15 days after the yellow fever booster vaccination. The CDR3 sequence is CASSLLQGGYGYTF. The CDR3 DNA follows: TGTGCCAGCAGCCTTTTACAGGGGGGCTATGGCTACACCTTC. Full variable domain (remainder filled in from reference TRBV7-7 and TRBJ1-2): GAGVSQSPRYKVTKRGQDVTLRCDPISSHATLYWYQQALGQGPEFLTYFNYEAQPDKSGLPSDRFSAERPEGSISTLTIQRTEQRDSAMYRCASSLLQGGYGYTFGSGTRLTVV.